Listed below are T cell receptor beta chains from one sample, sequenced in a study of T cells after yellow fever vaccination. TCRdb fed the 5' RACE reads into MiXCR, producing one record per CDR3 protein. The sample contains some 500,000 distinct CDR3 sequences, 13% of which appear only once. The specimen comprised PBMCs, sampled on the day of the yellow fever booster vaccination. These receptors all come from a man between 25 and 39 years old who received the YFV17D yellow fever vaccine. Each CDR3 is given with its conserved first and last residue. The D gene is left open where the match is weak. Clone size appears in some rows only: once, few, many, or a class for an expanded clone.

j_call v_call d_call clone_size cdr3_aa cdr3_nt
TRBJ2-3 TRBV6-6 NA few CASRSRRTDTQYF TGTGCCAGCCGCTCCAGGCGCACAGATACGCAGTATTTT
TRBJ2-3 TRBV29-1 TRBD2 NA CSVEDHRLAETDTQYF TGCAGCGTTGAAGATCACAGGCTAGCGGAAACAGATACGCAGTATTTT
TRBJ2-1 TRBV10-1 NA NA CASSDEGPYNEQFF TGCGCCAGCAGTGATGAGGGCCCCTACAATGAGCAGTTCTTC
TRBJ2-7 TRBV4-3 NA few CASSPNARGSEQYF TGCGCCAGCAGCCCCAACGCCCGGGGGTCCGAGCAGTACTTC
TRBJ1-2 TRBV10-3 TRBD1 few CAISSDRGRGGYTF TGTGCCATCAGCTCGGACAGGGGCAGGGGCGGCTACACCTTC
TRBJ2-3 TRBV9 NA few CASSVARVGSDTQYF TGTGCCAGCAGCGTAGCCAGAGTGGGGTCAGATACGCAGTATTTT
TRBJ2-5 TRBV28 TRBD1 few CASSFFGTVKETQYF TGTGCCAGCAGTTTCTTCGGGACAGTAAAAGAGACCCAGTACTTC
TRBJ2-7 TRBV6-1 TRBD1 NA CASSGDRGRAEQYF TGTGCCAGCAGTGGAGACAGGGGACGCGCCGAGCAGTACTTC
TRBJ2-1 TRBV29-1 TRBD2 few CSVSGTSDTYNEQFF TGCAGCGTTTCCGGGACTAGCGACACGTACAATGAGCAGTTCTTC
TRBJ2-3 TRBV19 NA NA CASSLWDSRGTDTQYF TGTGCCAGTAGTCTCTGGGACTCGAGAGGCACAGATACGCAGTATTTT
TRBJ1-4 TRBV5-1 TRBD1 NA CASSFAGGPREKLFF TGCGCCAGCAGCTTTGCAGGGGGCCCGCGTGAAAAACTGTTTTTT
TRBJ1-4 TRBV12-3/TRBV12-4 NA NA CASSQVSYEKLFF TGTGCTAGCAGCCAGGTCAGTTATGAAAAACTGTTTTTT
TRBJ1-6 TRBV30 NA few CAWLGTSSSYNSPLHF TGTGCCTGGCTTGGGACATCGAGCTCCTATAATTCACCCCTCCACTTT
TRBJ1-5 TRBV3-1 NA few CASSHSGGNQPQHF TGTGCCAGCAGCCACTCCGGGGGCAATCAGCCCCAGCATTTT
TRBJ2-3 TRBV20-1 NA NA CSARNWAKTDTQYF TGCAGTGCTAGGAATTGGGCCAAGACAGATACGCAGTATTTT
TRBJ2-1 TRBV24-1 TRBD2 NA CATSDLAGAYNEQFF TGTGCCACCAGTGATCTAGCGGGAGCTTACAATGAGCAGTTCTTC
TRBJ2-1 TRBV7-3 TRBD2 few CASSLLASGRGEQFF TGTGCCAGCAGCTTACTGGCTAGCGGGAGAGGTGAGCAGTTCTTC
TRBJ2-5 TRBV10-2 NA few CASSEPRAGGETQYF TGCGCCAGCAGTGAGCCCCGAGCGGGCGGTGAGACCCAGTACTTC
TRBJ2-1 TRBV9 NA NA CASTRESSYNEQFF TGTGCCAGCACGAGGGAGAGCTCCTACAATGAGCAGTTCTTC
TRBJ1-1 TRBV9 NA NA CASSVADVGGSEAFF TGTGCCAGCAGCGTAGCCGACGTGGGTGGATCTGAAGCTTTCTTT
TRBJ2-1 TRBV5-1 NA NA CASSFSGEGNEQFF TGCGCCAGCAGCTTCTCGGGAGAAGGAAATGAGCAGTTCTTC
TRBJ2-1 TRBV10-3 TRBD2 few CAIRGGSDNEQFF TGTGCCATCAGGGGCGGGAGCGATAATGAGCAGTTCTTC
TRBJ2-3 TRBV18 NA many CASSLISTDTQYF TGTGCCAGCTCACTGATTTCCACAGATACGCAGTATTTT
TRBJ2-4 TRBV20-1 NA few CSARDLSVGPTKNIQYF TGCAGTGCTAGAGATCTTTCGGTTGGACCCACCAAAAACATTCAGTACTTC
TRBJ1-1 TRBV27 NA NA CASSLRGSPEAFF TGTGCCAGCAGTCTCCGGGGCAGCCCTGAAGCTTTCTTT
TRBJ2-5 TRBV12-3/TRBV12-4 NA NA CTSSLRTQIGLPKETQYF TGTACCAGCAGTTTACGGACCCAAATCGGACTACCGAAAGAGACCCAGTACTTC
TRBJ2-3 TRBV6-5 NA NA CASSYRRLGGTDTQYF TGTGCCAGCAGTTACCGACGGCTCGGGGGAACAGATACGCAGTATTTT
TRBJ1-4 TRBV7-6 NA few CASSLHTTNEKLFF TGTGCCAGCAGCTTACATACAACTAATGAAAAACTGTTTTTT
TRBJ2-1 TRBV23-1 NA NA CASSRHEQFF TGCGCCAGCAGTCGACATGAGCAGTTCTTC
TRBJ2-5 TRBV15 NA many CATSRVYEGFGTQYF TGTGCCACCAGCAGAGTCTACGAGGGGTTTGGGACCCAGTACTTC
TRBJ2-4 TRBV2 NA NA CASSEAPRGVYKNIQYF TGTGCCAGCAGTGAAGCCCCCAGGGGCGTTTACAAAAACATTCAGTACTTC
TRBJ2-1 TRBV7-7 TRBD1 few CASSLEFGQGARNEQFF TGTGCTAGCAGCTTGGAATTCGGACAGGGGGCGCGCAATGAGCAGTTCTTC
TRBJ2-1 TRBV6-2/TRBV6-3 NA NA CASGLQGNEQFF TGTGCCAGCGGCCTTCAAGGGAATGAGCAGTTCTTC
TRBJ1-5 TRBV29-1 TRBD1 few CSVEETGGGRLEPQHF TGCAGCGTTGAAGAGACAGGGGGCGGACGTTTGGAGCCCCAGCATTTT
TRBJ2-1 TRBV19 NA few CASKPRVYNNEQFF TGTGCCAGTAAGCCGAGGGTCTACAACAATGAGCAGTTCTTC
TRBJ2-7 TRBV27 TRBD1 NA CATPGDRDRNSYEQYF TGTGCCACACCAGGGGACCGGGACAGGAACTCCTACGAGCAGTACTTC
TRBJ2-1 TRBV7-9 TRBD1 NA CASSPGTGSGDEQFF TGTGCCAGCAGCCCAGGGACAGGGTCCGGCGATGAGCAGTTCTTC
TRBJ2-3 TRBV20-1 NA few CSAYRVHNVDTQYF TGCAGTGCTTACAGGGTGCATAACGTGGATACGCAGTATTTT
TRBJ2-1 TRBV20-1 NA few CSAHRPAPYNEQFF TGCAGTGCTCATCGACCGGCACCCTACAATGAGCAGTTCTTC
TRBJ2-3 TRBV5-1 NA few CASSPSESTDTQYF TGCGCCAGCAGTCCCTCCGAAAGCACAGATACGCAGTATTTT
TRBJ2-2 TRBV4-3 NA NA CASSLGDRTGELFF TGCGCCAGCAGCCTGGGCGACCGCACCGGGGAGCTGTTTTTT
TRBJ2-7 TRBV11-2 NA NA CASSDGDRTSGWTYEQYF TGTGCCAGCAGCGACGGGGACAGAACTAGCGGATGGACCTACGAGCAGTACTTC
TRBJ2-1 TRBV9 NA NA CASSVTSRSSYNEQFF TGTGCCAGCAGCGTAACATCGAGGAGCTCCTACAATGAGCAGTTCTTC
TRBJ2-2 TRBV7-2 NA few CASSVTSSYTGELFF TGTGCCAGCAGCGTAACTAGCAGCTACACCGGGGAGCTGTTTTTT
TRBJ2-1 TRBV12-3/TRBV12-4 TRBD2 NA CASSDRDTSGNEQFF TGTGCCAGCAGTGATCGGGATACTAGCGGCAATGAGCAGTTCTTC
TRBJ1-1 TRBV20-1 NA few CSARVLGDTEAFF TGCAGTGCTAGAGTGCTGGGGGACACTGAAGCTTTCTTT
TRBJ2-1 TRBV10-3 TRBD1 NA CAISAGTDNEQFF TGTGCCATCAGTGCGGGGACAGACAATGAGCAGTTCTTC
TRBJ1-5 TRBV5-4 NA NA CASRGGIGGSNQPQHF TGTGCCAGCAGGGGCGGCATAGGGGGTAGCAATCAGCCCCAGCATTTT
TRBJ2-1 TRBV10-3 TRBD2 few CATRVNSGTSPPNEQFF TGTGCCACCAGAGTCAATTCCGGGACTAGCCCGCCCAATGAGCAGTTCTTC
TRBJ2-3 TRBV11-2 TRBD1 few CASSLEPGQGAYTQYF TGTGCCAGCAGCTTAGAACCGGGACAGGGGGCCTATACGCAGTATTTT
TRBJ1-5 TRBV6-2/TRBV6-3 NA few CASSYAAGAGQPQHF TGTGCCAGCAGTTACGCAGCAGGGGCAGGTCAGCCCCAGCATTTT
TRBJ2-2 TRBV5-1 NA NA CASSDQGWNTGELFF TGCGCCAGCAGCGACCAGGGGTGGAACACCGGGGAGCTGTTTTTT
TRBJ2-7 TRBV11-2 NA few CASSSRPTSYEQYF TGTGCCAGCAGTTCCCGGCCCACATCCTACGAGCAGTACTTC